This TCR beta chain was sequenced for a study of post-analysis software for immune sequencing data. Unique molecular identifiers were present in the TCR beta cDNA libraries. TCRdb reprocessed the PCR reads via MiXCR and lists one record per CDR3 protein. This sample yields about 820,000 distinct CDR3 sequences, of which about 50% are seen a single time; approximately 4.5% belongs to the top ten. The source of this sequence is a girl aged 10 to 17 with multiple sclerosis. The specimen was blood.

The CDR3 is CASSPPGARFGANVLTF. The CDR3 DNA reads TGCGCCAGCAGCCCGCCGGGGGCCCGCTTTGGGGCCAACGTCCTGACTTTC. The chain couples TRBV5-1 to TRBJ2-6; D could derive from TRBD1 or TRBD2 (6 bases each). V lost 4 bases and J 3 bases, leaving 17 bases between the germline ends. The germline V gene encodes CDR1 SGHRS and CDR2 YFSETQ. There are 17 residues in the CDR3. Full variable domain (missing parts from reference TRBV5-1 and TRBJ2-6): KAGVTQTPRYLIKTRGQQVTLSCSPISGHRSVSWYQQTPGQGLQFLFEYFSETQRNKGNFPGRFSGRQFSNSRSEMNVSTLELGDSALYLCASSPPGARFGANVLTFGAGSRLTVL.